The 10 T cell receptor beta chains below all came from one sample that was sequenced in a study of response to subunit inactivated influenza vaccine. TCRdb called the RT-PCR reads again in MiXCR, with one record for every CDR3 protein. The table has roughly 630,000 distinct CDR3 sequences, 12% to 15% seen once. This specimen consisted of PBMCs from blood, obtained roughly 15 days before vaccination. The receptor set was obtained from a man in his forties or fifties who received an inactivated influenza vaccine.

The J gene is TRBJ2-1, the V gene TRBV6-2 or TRBV6-3; TRBD2 matches at 8 bases. V shed 2 bases, J shed 3 bases, and the junction held 9 bases outside the gene matches. The CDR3 runs to 17 residues. CDR1 and CDR2 from the germline V gene are MNHEY and SVGEGT. The CDR3 DNA reads as TGTGCCAGCAGTTACGGGGAGAAGCGGGAGATCTACAATGAGCAGTTCTTC. As protein: CASSYGEKREIYNEQFF.

This clonotype was picked up a small number of times. The chain uses TRBV25-1 and TRBJ2-3; TRBD1 matches at 9 bases. With 2 bases clipped from V and 5 bases from J, the junction kept 8 bases outside the gene matches. Germline loops: CDR1 MGHDK, CDR2 SYGVNS. This CDR3 region has 16 residues. The DNA of the CDR3 is TGTGCCAGCAGTGAAACTCTACAGGGGGCAGGAGATACGCAGTATTTT. As protein: CASSETLQGAGDTQYF. Full variable domain (remainder filled in from reference TRBV25-1 and TRBJ2-3): EADIYQTPRYLVIGTGKKITLECSQTMGHDKMYWYQQDPGMELHLIHYSYGVNSTEKGDLSSESTVSRIRTEHFPLTLESARPSHTSQYLCASSETLQGAGDTQYFGPGTRLTVL.

This clonotype appeared a few times. The chain carries TRBV2 and TRBJ2-1; D is undetermined. This CDR3 is 14 amino acids long. With 3 bases removed from V and 5 bases from J, the gap between germline ends came to 11 bases. Germline V lookup: CDR1 SNHLY, CDR2 FYNNEI. The CDR3 DNA is TGTGCCAGCAGTGAGGTAGACCGAAACAATGAGCAGTTCTTC. As protein: CASSEVDRNNEQFF.

This clonotype was observed a handful of times. The rearrangement uses TRBV5-1 and TRBJ2-5, with 9 bases aligning to TRBD2. Germline loops: CDR1 SGHRS, CDR2 YFSETQ. V gave up 3 bases and J gave up 5 bases; unmatched junction bases: 8. The CDR3 has 15 amino acids. The CDR3 region has the DNA TGCGCCAGCAGCTCGGGGGCTAGCGGGGCGGAGACCCAGTACTTC. It encodes CASSSGASGAETQYF.

This clonotype was observed a few times. V is TRBV12-3 or TRBV12-4 and J is TRBJ1-3; the D is unclear. The CDR3 runs to 13 residues. Trimming took off 3 bases at V and 0 bases at J, with 3 bases between the two ends. As DNA, the CDR3 is TGTGCCAGCAGTTTCACCTCTGGAAACACCATATATTTT. Its protein is CASSFTSGNTIYF.

This clonotype was picked up a small number of times. The genes are TRBV11-2 and TRBJ2-5, with 8 bases fitting TRBD2. V lost 5 bases and J lost 2; bases outside the gene matches: 16. This CDR3 is 18 amino acids long. CDR1 SGHAT and CDR2 FQNNGV come from the germline V gene. The CDR3 region is CASSLSLGRGVKQETQYF. The CDR3 DNA reads as TGTGCCAGCAGCCTGAGTCTAGGGCGGGGGGTAAAACAAGAGACCCAGTACTTC. The entire variable domain, with the rest obtained from reference TRBV11-2 and TRBJ2-5, is as follows: EAGVAQSPRYKIIEKRQSVAFWCNPISGHATLYWYQQILGQGPKLLIQFQNNGVVDDSQLPKDRFSAERLKGVDSTLKIQPAKLEDSAVYLCASSLSLGRGVKQETQYFGPGTRLLVL.

This sequence joins TRBV4-1 and TRBJ1-2; D is ambiguous. Trimming cost V 3 bases and J 5 bases, with 10 bases left between them. The CDR3 sequence is 13 residues long. Germline V gives CDR1 MGHRA, CDR2 YSYEKL. The CDR3 nucleotides are TGCGCCAGCAGCCAGGAGCGTCTTTATGGCTACACCTTC. Residues: CASSQERLYGYTF.

CDR3 sequence reads: CASSLVRGNTIYF. CDR3 DNA: TGTGCCAGCAGTTTAGTAAGAGGAAACACCATATATTTT. V usage is TRBV12-3 or TRBV12-4 and J usage is TRBJ1-3, with D hard to call. Between the trimmed V and J ends, which lost 1 base and 4 bases, there was a span of 5 bases. The CDR3 has 13 residues.

This clonotype has a handful of counts. The chain has TRBV20-1 and TRBJ1-6; no clear D gene. CDR1 and CDR2 from the germline V gene are DFQATT and SNEGSKA (reference sequence). The V and J ends lost 5 bases and 3 bases respectively, with 8 bases between them. The length of the CDR3 is 13 residues. DNA of the CDR3: TGCAGTGCTTGGGCCAGCTATAATTCACCCCTCCACTTT. Translated: CSAWASYNSPLHF.

Only a few counts were recorded for this clonotype. The V and J genes are TRBV12-3 or TRBV12-4 and TRBJ1-5; D is perhaps TRBD1 (5 bases). The CDR3 contains 13 residues. The V end was cut by 8 bases, the J end by 4 bases, with 12 bases between. In DNA, the CDR3 is TGTGCCAGCGGTAGGGACCTGAATCAGCCCCAGCATTTT. Translation: CASGRDLNQPQHF.